Ten or more counts support the clone carrying this T cell receptor (beta chain). What it recognizes is unknown. The sample comes from a study of regulatory T cells in long-lasting Graves disease. The CDR3 is made up of 14 amino acids. Trimming stripped 3 bases from V and 0 bases from J, with 6 bases between. The time point here: newly diagnosed GD, antithyroid drugs for less than 3 months. TCR sequences were obtained from RNA taken from PBMCs. CDR3 regions were amplified by Arm-PCR using iRepertoire HTBI primers to build TCR beta libraries. TCRdb itself ran the multiplex PCR reads through MiXCR, one entry per CDR3 protein. The sample shows a few hundred thousand distinct CDR3 sequences, about 13% of them seen only once. Study-wide findings and caveats: Patients with persistent Graves' had lower TCR diversity than newly diagnosed patients. Preferential use of TRBV28, TRBJ1-2 and TRBJ2-5 was seen in persistent disease.

The sample was also linked to a second study, of T cells in Graves' hyperthyroidism and ophthalmopathy. That source reports: The study enrolled patients aged 18 to 65 with newly diagnosed hyperthyroidism of under 2 months' duration. First-round RT-PCR with HTBI primers amplified the TCR CDR3 region.

Sequenced material: peripheral blood mononuclear cells (PBMCs), taken at new diagnosis, from a patient treated with antithyroid drugs. The J gene is TRBJ1-3, the V gene TRBV12-3 or TRBV12-4; no definite D call. This TCR was recovered from a man between 25 and 39 years old with Graves disease. The CDR3 sequence is CASSFQPSGNTIYF. In nucleotides, the CDR3 is TGTGCCAGCAGTTTCCAGCCCTCTGGAAACACCATATATTTT.